The rows below give T cell receptor beta chains drawn from one sample of a study of T cell responses to AZD1222 COVID-19 vaccine. The protocol was immunoSEQ multiplex PCR, while the TCRdb copy is restricted to in-frame clones and leaves out a portion. This table has about 160,000 clones, 80% to 95% appearing once. This sample comprised peripheral blood, obtained on day 0 of AZD1222 vaccination. These receptors originate from an adult in good health. Both conserved end residues are part of each CDR3. A D gene is named only where the DNA matches it firmly. The size of a clone is reported for some rows only, either as once, few or many, or as a class for expanded clones.

j_gene,abundance,d_gene,v_gene,CDR3nt,CDR3aa
TRBJ2-1,-,TRBD2,TRBV15,TGTGCCACCAGCAGGGAACTAGCGGGGGTTAATGAGCAGTTCTTC,CATSRELAGVNEQFF
TRBJ1-5,-,-,TRBV19,TGTGCCAGTAGTAGGGGGTTCGGTAATCAGCCCCAGCATTTT,CASSRGFGNQPQHF
TRBJ2-5,-,-,TRBV2,TGTGCCAGCAGGGTTTACGGGGGACTCCAAGAGACCCAGTACTTC,CASRVYGGLQETQYF
TRBJ2-7,-,-,TRBV6-2/TRBV6-3,TGTGCCAGCAGCGACCCCCCGGGACTTCTCTACGAGCAGTACTTC,CASSDPPGLLYEQYF
TRBJ2-7,-,-,TRBV7-2,TGTGCCAGCAGATTCGGAGGGGCCGAGCAGTACTTC,CASRFGGAEQYF
TRBJ2-1,few,-,TRBV5-1,TGCGCCAGCAGCTTGGGGGGGAGCTCCTACAATGAGCAGTTCTTC,CASSLGGSSYNEQFF
TRBJ1-2,-,-,TRBV5-5,TGTGCCAGCAGCTTGTCAGGGCCACAACGCGGCTACACCTTC,CASSLSGPQRGYTF
TRBJ1-6,-,-,TRBV19,TGTGCCAGTAGTATCGACAGGCGCAATTCACCCCTCCACTTT,CASSIDRRNSPLHF
TRBJ1-4,-,-,TRBV7-2,TGTGCCAGCAGCATTTACAGTGATAATGAAAAACTGTTTTTT,CASSIYSDNEKLFF
TRBJ1-6,-,TRBD1,TRBV3-1/TRBV3-2,TGTGCCAGCAGCCAACCGTTACAGGGGGCACCCCTCCACTTT,CASSQPLQGAPLHF
TRBJ2-7,-,TRBD2,TRBV5-1,TGCGCCAGCAGCCCGGTAGCGGGAGCCTCAACCGAGCAGTACTTC,CASSPVAGASTEQYF
TRBJ1-1,-,TRBD1,TRBV11-3,TGTGCCAGCAGCTCATATGGCAGGAACAGGGGAAGAGCTTTCTTT,CASSSYGRNRGRAFF
TRBJ2-3,-,-,TRBV28,TGTGCCAGCAGTCCGCCCGGACAGACAGATACGCAGTATTTT,CASSPPGQTDTQYF
TRBJ2-3,-,TRBD2,TRBV27,TGTGCCACAGCGTGGCAAGCGGGACCAGATACGCAGTATTTT,CATAWQAGPDTQYF
TRBJ1-2,-,-,TRBV3-1/TRBV3-2,TGTGCCAGCAGCCAGCGGGGTACTTATGGCTACACCTTC,CASSQRGTYGYTF
TRBJ2-5,-,-,TRBV4-3,TGCGCCAGCAGCCAAGATCGGGGAGAGACCCAGTACTTC,CASSQDRGETQYF
TRBJ1-2,-,-,TRBV3-1/TRBV3-2,TGTGCCAGCAGCCAAGTCGCAGGTGGCTACACCTTC,CASSQVAGGYTF
TRBJ1-4,-,-,TRBV3-1/TRBV3-2,TGTGCCAGCAGCCCGGGGCCGCTTAATGAAAAACTGTTTTTT,CASSPGPLNEKLFF
TRBJ1-2,-,TRBD1,TRBV2,TGTGCCAGCAGTGAGGGGGGCAGGGGGCTTTATGGCTACACCTTC,CASSEGGRGLYGYTF
TRBJ1-5,-,TRBD1,TRBV28,TGTGCCAGCCGGGGACAGTTTACTCTCTATAGCAATCAGCCCCAGCATTTT,CASRGQFTLYSNQPQHF
TRBJ2-3,-,TRBD1,TRBV9,TGTGCCAGCAACAAACAGGGGGCTGGCACAGATACGCAGTATTTT,CASNKQGAGTDTQYF
TRBJ2-1,-,TRBD2,TRBV3-1/TRBV3-2,TGTGCCAGCAGCCTCAAGATCGGCCAGCGGGGTTACAATGAGCAGTTCTTC,CASSLKIGQRGYNEQFF
TRBJ2-7,once,-,TRBV19,TGTGCCAGTAGTATAACTCAGGGTACCGAGCAGTACTTC,CASSITQGTEQYF
TRBJ2-2,-,TRBD2,TRBV7-9,TGTGCCAGCAGCAACGGTTGGGGAGGGGCGAACACCGGGGAGCTGTTTTTT,CASSNGWGGANTGELFF
TRBJ2-2,few,-,TRBV27,TGTGCCAGCAGTTTGGGTGGGTGGACCGGGGAGCTGTTTTTT,CASSLGGWTGELFF
TRBJ2-3,-,TRBD2,TRBV2,TGTGCCAGCAGCGCCCGGACTAGCGACGCAGATACGCAGTATTTT,CASSARTSDADTQYF
TRBJ1-2,once,-,TRBV29-1,TGCAGCGTTGCGTCCTCTTACTATGGCTACACCTTC,CSVASSYYGYTF
TRBJ2-1,once,-,TRBV4-1,TGCGCCAGCAGCCACATACCTTCCGTCGTGCGGGGCAATGAGCAGTTCTTC,CASSHIPSVVRGNEQFF
TRBJ1-2,-,-,TRBV19,TGTGCCATAACCGACAGGTCGCGGTCTGTCTACACCTTC,CAITDRSRSVYTF
TRBJ2-3,-,TRBD1,TRBV7-2,TGTGCCAGCGACAGGGGGGGGAACACAGATACGCAGTATTTT,CASDRGGNTDTQYF
TRBJ1-1,-,-,TRBV7-3,TGTGCCAGCAGCACCACCCCCCTGGTGACTGAAGCTTTCTTT,CASSTTPLVTEAFF
TRBJ2-7,-,-,TRBV18,TGTGCCAGCTCAACAGGGCTCCTGGACGAGCAGTACTTC,CASSTGLLDEQYF
TRBJ2-2,-,-,TRBV28,TGTGCCAGCAGTTTATGGGCTGAGGAGCTGTTTTTT,CASSLWAEELFF
TRBJ2-7,-,-,TRBV11-3,TGTGCCAGCAGCTTAGACGGGCTAGCCGCTACGAAGCAGTACTTC,CASSLDGLAATKQYF
TRBJ2-1,-,-,TRBV4-2,TGTGCCAGCAGCCAAGAGAGTAGGGGGGTTTACAATGAGCAGTTCTTC,CASSQESRGVYNEQFF
TRBJ2-3,once,TRBD1,TRBV11-2,TGTGCCAGCAGCTTCACTGGACAGGCGGTAGATACGCAGTATTTT,CASSFTGQAVDTQYF
TRBJ1-1,-,TRBD1,TRBV7-9,TGTGCCAGCATCTCGCAGGGGGCAGCGATGTGGACTGAAGCTTTCTTT,CASISQGAAMWTEAFF
TRBJ2-3,-,TRBD2,TRBV14,TGTGCCAGCAGCCAGTTAGCGGGAGGGTTTGGAGATACGCAGTATTTT,CASSQLAGGFGDTQYF
TRBJ1-4,once,-,TRBV5-4,TGTGCCAGCAGCTCAACCGGGAGCCCTGGGGACTGGGGTAATGAAAAACTGTTTTTT,CASSSTGSPGDWGNEKLFF
TRBJ1-2,-,-,TRBV18,TGTGCCAGCTCACCAGAGACAGCCCCCGGTGGCTACACCTTC,CASSPETAPGGYTF
TRBJ1-2,-,TRBD1,TRBV4-3,TGCGCCAGCAGCCAAGATTGGGCCCAGGGGGATTATGGCTACACCTTC,CASSQDWAQGDYGYTF
TRBJ1-6,once,TRBD1,TRBV18,TGTGCCAGCTCAGTAACAGGGGGCTGGGATTCACCCCTCCACTTT,CASSVTGGWDSPLHF
TRBJ1-2,-,-,TRBV7-6,TGTGCCAGCAGCTTAGAGGACAGAGGCTATGGCTACACCTTC,CASSLEDRGYGYTF
TRBJ1-1,-,-,TRBV19,TGTGCCAGTAGTCCACAGATCCAGAACACTGAAGCTTTCTTT,CASSPQIQNTEAFF
TRBJ2-5,-,TRBD2,TRBV4-1,TGCGCCAGCAGCCCGGGGGGTCTCCAAGAGACCCAGTACTTC,CASSPGGLQETQYF
TRBJ2-7,-,-,TRBV24-1,TGTGCCACCAGTGACCCCCGGAATGAGCAGTACTTC,CATSDPRNEQYF
TRBJ1-5,-,TRBD1,TRBV6-5,TGTGCCAGTCGAACGGGACAGGGGAGTCAGCCCCAGCATTTT,CASRTGQGSQPQHF
TRBJ2-7,-,-,TRBV24-1,TGTGCCCCCTCCGCTGGGCAGTACTTC,CAPSAGQYF
TRBJ1-4,-,-,TRBV18,TGTGCCAGCTCACCAGACAGGAGGTCGCATGAAAAACTGTTTTTT,CASSPDRRSHEKLFF
TRBJ1-5,-,TRBD1,TRBV19,TGTGCCAGTGGGTACCGGGACAGGGGGCTTTTTTATAGCAATCAGCCCCAGCATTTT,CASGYRDRGLFYSNQPQHF
TRBJ2-7,-,TRBD2,TRBV4-2,TGTGCCAGCAGCCAAGAGGGGACTATACCCGTCTACGAGCAGTACTTC,CASSQEGTIPVYEQYF
TRBJ1-5,-,-,TRBV30,TGTGCCTGGGGCCCCTCAAAGGCGAATCAGCCCCAGCATTTT,CAWGPSKANQPQHF
TRBJ2-1,-,-,TRBV21-1,TGTGCCAGCAGCATCCCTAGCGGGAGCATAACCTACAATGAGCAGTTCTTC,CASSIPSGSITYNEQFF